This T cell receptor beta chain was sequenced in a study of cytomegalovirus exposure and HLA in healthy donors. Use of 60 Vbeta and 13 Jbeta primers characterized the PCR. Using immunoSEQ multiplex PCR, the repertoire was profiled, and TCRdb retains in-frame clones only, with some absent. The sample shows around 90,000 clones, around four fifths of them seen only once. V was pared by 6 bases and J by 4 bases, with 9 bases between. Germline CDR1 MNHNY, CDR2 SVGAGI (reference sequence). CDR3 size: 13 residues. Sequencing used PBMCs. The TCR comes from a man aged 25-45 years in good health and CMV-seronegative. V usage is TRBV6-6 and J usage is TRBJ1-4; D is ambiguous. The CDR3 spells CASSRRSNEKLFF. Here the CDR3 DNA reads TGTGCCAGCAGCCGACGGAGTAATGAAAAACTGTTTTTT.